This T cell receptor beta chain was recovered during a study of blood T cell repertoires in COVID-19. Overall study context: PBMCs, B-cell-depleted T cells, or T cells provided the cDNA or gDNA that made up the material.

Sequencing used immunoSEQ multiplex PCR; TCRdb keeps in-frame clones, though not all of them. This table holds more than 300,000 clones, roughly 80% found once. The CDR3 extends over 11 amino acids. The V end lost 6 bases, the J end lost 5 bases, and 5 bases lay between the germline ends. Germline V gene data show CDR1 as LGHNT and CDR2 as FRNRAP. Participants were aged 18 to 89 years, lived in around 25 US areas, and enrolled virtually. Donors of Cohort 3 who recovered were those that had two negative PCRs, clearance, or symptom resolution. The chain recombines TRBV12-5 with TRBJ1-5; D gene ambiguous. This clonotype was sampled from a woman between 45 and 60 years old who had recovered from COVID-19. Sequenced: PBMCs or T cells enriched from blood (not recorded which). The CDR3 nucleotides read TGTGCTAGTGGCAATGATCAGCCCCAGCATTTT. Translating gives CASGNDQPQHF.